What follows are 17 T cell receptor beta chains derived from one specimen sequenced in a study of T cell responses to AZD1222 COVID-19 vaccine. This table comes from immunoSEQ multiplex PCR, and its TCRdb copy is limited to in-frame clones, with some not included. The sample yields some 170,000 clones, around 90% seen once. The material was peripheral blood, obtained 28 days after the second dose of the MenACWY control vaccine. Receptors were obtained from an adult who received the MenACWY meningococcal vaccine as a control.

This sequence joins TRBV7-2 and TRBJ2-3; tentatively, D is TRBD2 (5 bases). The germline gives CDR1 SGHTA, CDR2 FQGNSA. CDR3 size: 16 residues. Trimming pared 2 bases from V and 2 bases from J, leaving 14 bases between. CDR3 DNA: TGTGCCAGCAGCTTATTAGGAGGAAGCCCCACAGATACGCAGTATTTT. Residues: CASSLLGGSPTDTQYF. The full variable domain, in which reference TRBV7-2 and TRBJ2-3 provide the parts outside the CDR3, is GAGVSQSPSNKVTEKGKDVELRCDPISGHTALYWYRQSLGQGLEFLIYFQGNSAPDKSGLPSDRFSAERTGGSVSTLTIQRTQQEDSAVYLCASSLLGGSPTDTQYFGPGTRLTVL.

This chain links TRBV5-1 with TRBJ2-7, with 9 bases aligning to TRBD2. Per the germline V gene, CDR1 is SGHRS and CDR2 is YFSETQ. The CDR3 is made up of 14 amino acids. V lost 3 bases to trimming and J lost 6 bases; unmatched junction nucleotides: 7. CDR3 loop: CASSSEREAVEQYF. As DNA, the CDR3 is TGCGCCAGCAGCTCAGAGCGGGAGGCGGTCGAGCAGTACTTC. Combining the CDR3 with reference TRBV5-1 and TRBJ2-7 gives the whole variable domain KAGVTQTPRYLIKTRGQQVTLSCSPISGHRSVSWYQQTPGQGLQFLFEYFSETQRNKGNFPGRFSGRQFSNSRSEMNVSTLELGDSALYLCASSSEREAVEQYFGPGTRLTVT.

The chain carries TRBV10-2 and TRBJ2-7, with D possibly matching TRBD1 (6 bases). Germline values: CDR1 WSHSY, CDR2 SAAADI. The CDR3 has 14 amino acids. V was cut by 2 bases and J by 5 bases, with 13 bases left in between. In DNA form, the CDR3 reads TGCGCCAGCAGTGAGGGACAGTGGGGCCACGAGCAGTACTTC. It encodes CASSEGQWGHEQYF.

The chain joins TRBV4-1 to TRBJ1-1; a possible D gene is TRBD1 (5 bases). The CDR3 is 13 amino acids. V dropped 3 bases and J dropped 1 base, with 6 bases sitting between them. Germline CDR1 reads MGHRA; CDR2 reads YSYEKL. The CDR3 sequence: CASSQDTNTEAFF. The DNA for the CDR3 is TGCGCCAGCAGCCAGGACACGAACACTGAAGCTTTCTTT.

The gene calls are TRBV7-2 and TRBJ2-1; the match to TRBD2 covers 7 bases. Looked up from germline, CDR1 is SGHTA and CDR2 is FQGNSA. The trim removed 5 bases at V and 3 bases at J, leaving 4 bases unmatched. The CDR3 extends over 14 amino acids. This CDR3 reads CASSRPSGYNEQFF. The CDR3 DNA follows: TGTGCCAGCAGCCGTCCTAGCGGCTACAATGAGCAGTTCTTC.

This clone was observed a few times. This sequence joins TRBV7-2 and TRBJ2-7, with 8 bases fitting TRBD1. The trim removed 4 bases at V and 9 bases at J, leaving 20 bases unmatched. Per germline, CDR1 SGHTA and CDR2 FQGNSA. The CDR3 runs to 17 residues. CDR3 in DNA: TGTGCCAGCAGCTCGAGAACCAACCAGGGGGCCACTACGAGGCAGTACTTC. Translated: CASSSRTNQGATTRQYF.

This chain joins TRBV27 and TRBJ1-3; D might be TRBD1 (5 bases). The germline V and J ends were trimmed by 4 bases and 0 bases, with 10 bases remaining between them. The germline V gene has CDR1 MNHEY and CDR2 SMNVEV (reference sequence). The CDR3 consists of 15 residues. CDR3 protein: CASSSLDSSGNTIYF. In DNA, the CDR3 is TGTGCCAGCAGTTCCCTCGACAGCTCTGGAAACACCATATATTTT.

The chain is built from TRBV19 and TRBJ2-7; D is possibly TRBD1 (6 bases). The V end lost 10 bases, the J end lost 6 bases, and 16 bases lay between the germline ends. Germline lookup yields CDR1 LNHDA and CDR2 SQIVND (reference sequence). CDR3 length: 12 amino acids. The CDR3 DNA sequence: TGTGCCACCAGGGGCCCCCGGTTCGAGCAGTACTTC. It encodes CATRGPRFEQYF.

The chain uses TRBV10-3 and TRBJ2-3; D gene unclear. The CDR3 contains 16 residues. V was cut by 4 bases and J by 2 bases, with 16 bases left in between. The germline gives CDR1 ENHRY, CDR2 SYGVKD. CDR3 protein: CAISGRAVPHTDTQYF. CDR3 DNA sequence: TGTGCCATCAGTGGAAGGGCAGTTCCCCACACAGATACGCAGTATTTT.

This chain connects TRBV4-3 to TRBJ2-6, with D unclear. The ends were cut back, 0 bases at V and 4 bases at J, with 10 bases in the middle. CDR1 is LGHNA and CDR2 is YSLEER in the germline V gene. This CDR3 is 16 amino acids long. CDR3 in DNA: TGCGCCAGCAGCCAAGAGTTCGGTCCCGGGGCCAACGTCCTGACTTTC. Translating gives CASSQEFGPGANVLTF.

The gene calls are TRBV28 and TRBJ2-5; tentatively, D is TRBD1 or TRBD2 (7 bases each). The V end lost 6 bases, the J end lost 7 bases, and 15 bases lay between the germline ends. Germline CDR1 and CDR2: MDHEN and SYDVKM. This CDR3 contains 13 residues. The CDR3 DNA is TGTGCCAGCAGGCCGACAGGGAGGGGGACCCAGTACTTC. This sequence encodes CASRPTGRGTQYF.

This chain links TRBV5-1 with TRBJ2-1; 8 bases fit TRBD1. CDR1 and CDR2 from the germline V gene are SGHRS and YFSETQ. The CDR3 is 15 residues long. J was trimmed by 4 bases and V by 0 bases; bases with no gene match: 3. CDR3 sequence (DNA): TGCGCCAGCAGCTTGGGGACAGGGATGTACAATGAGCAGTTCTTC. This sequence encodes CASSLGTGMYNEQFF.

CDR3 nucleotide sequence: TGTGCCAGCAGCTTAACAGCAAACACTGAAGCTTTCTTT. This translates into CASSLTANTEAFF. The chain links TRBV7-9 to TRBJ1-1; no clear D. Germline V CDR1 and CDR2: SEHNR, FQNEAQ (reference sequence). The CDR3 loop spans 13 amino acids. V lost 2 bases and J 2 bases, leaving 6 bases between the germline ends. The whole variable domain, remainder taken from reference TRBV7-9 and TRBJ1-1, is DTGVSQNPRHKITKRGQNVTFRCDPISEHNRLYWYRQTLGQGPEFLTYFQNEAQLEKSRLLSDRFSAERPKGSFSTLEIQRTEQGDSAMYLCASSLTANTEAFFGQGTRLTVV.

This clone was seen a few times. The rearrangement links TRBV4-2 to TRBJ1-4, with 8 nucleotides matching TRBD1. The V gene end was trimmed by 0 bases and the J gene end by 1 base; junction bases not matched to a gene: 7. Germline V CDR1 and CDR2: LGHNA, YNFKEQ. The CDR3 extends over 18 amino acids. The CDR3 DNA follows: TGTGCCAGCAGCCAAGAAGGGATTACAGGGGGAACTAATGAAAAACTGTTTTTT. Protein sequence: CASSQEGITGGTNEKLFF.

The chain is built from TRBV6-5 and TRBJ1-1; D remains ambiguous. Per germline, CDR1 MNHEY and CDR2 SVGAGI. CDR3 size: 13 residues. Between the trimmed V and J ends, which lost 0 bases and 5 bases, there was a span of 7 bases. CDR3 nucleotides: TGTGCCAGCAGTTACTCCTGGGGAACTGAAGCTTTCTTT. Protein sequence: CASSYSWGTEAFF.

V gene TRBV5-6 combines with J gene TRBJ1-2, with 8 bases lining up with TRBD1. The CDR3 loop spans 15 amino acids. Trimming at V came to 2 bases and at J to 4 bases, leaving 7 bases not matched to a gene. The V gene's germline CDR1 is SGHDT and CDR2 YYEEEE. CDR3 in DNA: TGTGCCAGCAGCTTCCTGACAGGGGAAACCTATGGCTACACCTTC. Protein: CASSFLTGETYGYTF.

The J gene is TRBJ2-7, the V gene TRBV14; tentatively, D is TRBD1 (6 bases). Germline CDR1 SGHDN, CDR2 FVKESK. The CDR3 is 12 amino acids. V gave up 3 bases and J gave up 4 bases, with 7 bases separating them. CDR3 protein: CASSQQGYEQYF. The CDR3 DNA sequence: TGTGCCAGCAGCCAGCAGGGGTACGAGCAGTACTTC.